Presented here are 19 T cell receptor beta chains from one specimen sequenced in a study of radiotherapy plus CTLA-4 blockade in lung cancer. Profiling relied on immunoSEQ multiplex PCR, and the TCRdb table lists in-frame clones only, not all of them. This table has some 110,000 clones, approximately 80% appearing once. The specimen was peripheral blood, collected from a patient treated with radiotherapy plus ipilimumab. Receptor source: a human donor with non-small cell lung cancer that progressed on radiotherapy plus ipilimumab. Some clones in this sample may be carry-over from other donors' samples.

V gene TRBV5-4 combines with J gene TRBJ1-4; D is undetermined. Trimming cost V 0 bases and J 8 bases, with 8 bases left between them. Germline V CDR1 and CDR2: SGHNT, YYREEE (reference sequence). CDR3 length: 13 residues. CDR3 nucleotides: TGTGCCAGCAGCTTGGGTCTGCCGGAAAAACTGTTTTTT. It yields the protein CASSLGLPEKLFF.

The chain links TRBV27 to TRBJ1-3; 10 nucleotides align to TRBD1. Unmatched junction bases numbered 10, after V lost 6 bases and J lost 2 bases. CDR3 size: 17 residues. Germline assignment: CDR1 MNHEY and CDR2 SMNVEV (reference sequence). CDR3 bases: TGTGCCAGCAGATCATGGGGGACAGGGGTGGCTGGAAACACCATATATTTT. This sequence encodes CASRSWGTGVAGNTIYF.

The rearrangement joins TRBV4-2 to TRBJ1-4; 9 positions agree with TRBD1. Losses at the gene ends were 4 bases for V and 10 bases for J; bases not matched to a gene: 10. The CDR3 loop spans 15 amino acids. Germline-derived CDR1 and CDR2 are LGHNA and YNFKEQ. This CDR3 reads CASSPRRDREGKLFF. Here the CDR3 DNA reads TGTGCCAGCAGCCCCCGCCGGGACAGGGAAGGAAAACTGTTTTTT.

The V call is TRBV6-1, the J call TRBJ1-1; possible D gene TRBD1, 5 bases. Germline-derived CDR1 and CDR2 are MNHNS and SASEGT. The V end lost 4 bases, the J end lost 3 bases, and 15 bases lay between the germline ends. CDR3 length equals 15 residues. The CDR3 sequence: CASSGTGRGYTEAFF. For the CDR3, the DNA is TGTGCCAGCAGTGGAACCGGGCGGGGGTACACTGAAGCTTTCTTT.

CDR3 region: CASSFQNTGELFF. In nucleotides, the CDR3 is TGCGCCAGCAGCTTCCAGAACACCGGGGAGCTGTTTTTT. The chain carries TRBV5-1 and TRBJ2-2; no reliable D call. Germline lookup yields CDR1 SGHRS and CDR2 YFSETQ. V dropped 2 bases and J dropped 1 base, with 3 bases sitting between them. This CDR3 has 13 residues.

The chain has TRBV21-1 and TRBJ1-5. TRBV21-1 is a listed pseudogene. The CDR3 runs 15 residues. Written as DNA, the CDR3 is TGTGCCAGCAGCAAATGCAGAGGCAGCAATCAGCCCCAGCATTTT. The encoded protein is CASSKCRGSNQPQHF.

The V call is TRBV5-5, the J call TRBJ1-2; 8 bases align to TRBD1. Per germline, CDR1 SGHKS and CDR2 YYEKEE (reference sequence). J lost 2 bases, V lost 3 bases, and 9 bases had no gene match. This CDR3 has 16 amino acids. Here the CDR3 reads CASSYKTGAKNYGYTF. The CDR3 region has the DNA TGTGCCAGCAGCTATAAGACAGGGGCCAAAAACTATGGCTACACCTTC.

The V gene is TRBV7-3, the J gene TRBJ2-2, with D uncertain. The CDR3 is 15 amino acids. V was clipped by 5 bases and J by 2 bases, with 12 bases between them. CDR1 and CDR2 from the germline V gene are SGHTA and FQGTGA. CDR3 DNA: TGTGCCAGCAGCCCGGCATACTCAAACACCGGGGAGCTGTTTTTT. This encodes CASSPAYSNTGELFF.

This chain joins TRBV4-3 and TRBJ2-5; 11 nucleotides agree with TRBD2. The CDR3 has 16 amino acids. Losses at the gene ends were 0 bases for V and 2 bases for J; bases not matched to a gene: 2. Per germline, CDR1 LGHNA and CDR2 YSLEER. For the CDR3, the DNA is TGCGCCAGCAGCCAAGATGTAGCGGGGGGGCAAGAGACCCAGTACTTC. It specifies CASSQDVAGGQETQYF.

This clone appeared once. V usage is TRBV18 and J usage is TRBJ1-4, with TRBD1 as a possible D gene (5 bases). With 3 bases removed from V and 6 bases from J, the gap between germline ends came to 14 bases. This CDR3 contains 15 residues. The germline CDR1 and CDR2 sequences are KGHSH and LQKENI. CDR3 protein: CASSPFRGGDEKLFF. CDR3 DNA sequence: TGTGCCAGCTCACCCTTTAGGGGTGGGGATGAAAAACTGTTTTTT. The full variable domain, with the rest looked up from reference TRBV18 and TRBJ1-4, is NAGVMQNPRHLVRRRGQEARLRCSPMKGHSHVYWYRQLPEEGLKFMVYLQKENIIDESGMPKERFSAEFPKEGPSILRIQQVVRGDSAAYFCASSPFRGGDEKLFFGSGTQLSVL.

The rearrangement uses TRBV9 and TRBJ2-7; tentative D call: TRBD2 (6 bases). V lost 4 bases and J 6 bases, leaving 14 bases between the germline ends. This CDR3 is 13 amino acids long. The V gene's germline CDR1 is SGDLS and CDR2 YYNGEE. CDR3 residues: CASSFEGGVEQYF. The DNA of the CDR3 is TGTGCCAGCAGCTTCGAGGGCGGGGTCGAGCAGTACTTC. The full variable domain, completed using reference TRBV9 and TRBJ2-7, is DSGVTQTPKHLITATGQRVTLRCSPRSGDLSVYWYQQSLDQGLQFLIQYYNGEERAKGNILERFSAQQFPDLHSELNLSSLELGDSALYFCASSFEGGVEQYFGPGTRLTVT.

The chain has TRBV5-8 and TRBJ2-7; D remains ambiguous. The V end was cut by 6 bases, the J end by 2 bases, with 18 bases between. CDR1 is SGHTS and CDR2 is YDEGEE in the germline V gene. This CDR3 comprises 15 residues. The CDR3 sequence: CASTTMPVRTYEQYF. In nucleotides, the CDR3 is TGTGCCAGCACAACAATGCCGGTCAGAACCTACGAGCAGTACTTC.

CDR3: CSVQGSHGYTF. The CDR3 DNA reads as TGCAGCGTCCAGGGGAGCCATGGCTACACCTTC. The chain links TRBV29-1 to TRBJ1-2; possibly TRBD1 for D (6 bases). Trimming pared 6 bases from V and 6 bases from J, leaving 11 bases between. Germline V CDR1 and CDR2: SQVTM, ANQGSEA. CDR3 size: 11 residues.

The chain combines TRBV7-2 with TRBJ2-7; possibly TRBD2 for D (6 bases). In germline, CDR1 is SGHTA, CDR2 FQGNSA. The CDR3 spans 15 residues. With 5 bases removed from V and 2 bases from J, the gap between germline ends came to 16 bases. The CDR3 protein is CASSHRRTNPYEQYF. The CDR3 region has the DNA TGTGCCAGCAGCCACCGTAGGACTAACCCCTACGAGCAGTACTTC.

This chain connects TRBV30 to TRBJ1-6; D is perhaps TRBD1 (5 bases). Germline CDR1 and CDR2: GTSNPN and SVGIG (reference sequence). V dropped 1 base and J dropped 9 bases, with 13 bases sitting between them. This CDR3 is 14 amino acids long. CDR3 amino acids: CAWSGGQGGSPLHF. The DNA of the CDR3 is TGTGCCTGGAGTGGAGGTCAGGGTGGTTCACCCCTCCACTTT.

The gene calls are TRBV18 and TRBJ2-6; D is unresolved. This CDR3 is built from 15 residues. Trimming cost V 3 bases and J 0 bases, with 6 bases left between them. CDR1 and CDR2 from the germline V gene are KGHSH and LQKENI. The CDR3 DNA sequence: TGTGCCAGCTCACCTGCAAACTCTGGGGCCAACGTCCTGACTTTC. This encodes CASSPANSGANVLTF.

The chain carries TRBV18 and TRBJ2-3, with 7 positions matching TRBD1. The CDR3 consists of 14 residues. Per the germline V gene, CDR1 is KGHSH and CDR2 is LQKENI. V lost 4 bases and J lost 4; bases outside the gene matches: 5. The CDR3 sequence is CASSLDRVADTQYF. The CDR3 DNA follows: TGTGCCAGCTCACTCGACAGGGTTGCAGATACGCAGTATTTT.

The V gene is TRBV18, the J gene TRBJ2-1; D perhaps matches TRBD2 (5 bases). Germline V gene data show CDR1 as KGHSH and CDR2 as LQKENI. Trimming cost V 4 bases and J 7 bases, with 11 bases left between them. The CDR3 is made up of 13 amino acids. CDR3 sequence reads: CASSLTEGNEQFF. CDR3 sequence (DNA): TGTGCCAGCTCACTAACCGAGGGAAATGAGCAGTTCTTC.

The chain links TRBV5-1 to TRBJ2-3; D perhaps matches TRBD2 (7 bases). CDR3 length: 14 amino acids. The germline gives CDR1 SGHRS, CDR2 YFSETQ. V shed 4 bases and J shed 4 bases, with 13 bases lying between them. CDR3 in amino acids: CASSGGALSDTQYF. CDR3 coding DNA: TGCGCCAGCAGCGGGGGGGCTCTGTCAGATACGCAGTATTTT.